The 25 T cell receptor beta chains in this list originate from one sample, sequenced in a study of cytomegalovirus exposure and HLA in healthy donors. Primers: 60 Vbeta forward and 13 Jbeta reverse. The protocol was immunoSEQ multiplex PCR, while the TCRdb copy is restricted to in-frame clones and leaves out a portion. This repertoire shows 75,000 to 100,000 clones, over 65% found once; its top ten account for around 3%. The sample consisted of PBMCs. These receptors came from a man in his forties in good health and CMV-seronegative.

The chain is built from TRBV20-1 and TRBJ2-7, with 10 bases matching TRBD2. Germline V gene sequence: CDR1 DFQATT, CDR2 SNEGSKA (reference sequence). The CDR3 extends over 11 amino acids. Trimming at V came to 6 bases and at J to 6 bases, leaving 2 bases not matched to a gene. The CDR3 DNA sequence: TGCAGTGCGAAGCGGGAGGGCGAGCAGTACTTC. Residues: CSAKREGEQYF.

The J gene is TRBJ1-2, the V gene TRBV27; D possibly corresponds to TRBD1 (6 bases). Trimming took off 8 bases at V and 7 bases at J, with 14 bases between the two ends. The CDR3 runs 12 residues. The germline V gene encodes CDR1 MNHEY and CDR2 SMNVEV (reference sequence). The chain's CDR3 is CASGEGRGGYTF. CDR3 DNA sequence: TGTGCCAGCGGGGAGGGCAGGGGTGGCTACACCTTC.

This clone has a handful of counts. CDR3 sequence reads: CAWTGTGLAGELFF. Here the CDR3 DNA reads TGTGCCTGGACCGGGACAGGGCTCGCCGGGGAGCTGTTTTTT. The J gene is TRBJ2-2, the V gene TRBV30; 9 positions agree with TRBD1. Germline CDR1 and CDR2: GTSNPN and SVGIG (reference sequence). The CDR3 runs 14 residues. With 4 bases clipped from V and 6 bases from J, the junction kept 6 bases outside the gene matches. The full variable domain, its missing parts supplied by reference TRBV30 and TRBJ2-2, is SQTIHQWPATLVQPVGSPLSLECTVEGTSNPNLYWYRQAAGRGLQLLFYSVGIGQISSEVPQNLSASRPQDRQFILSSKKLLLSDSGFYLCAWTGTGLAGELFFGEGSRLTVL.

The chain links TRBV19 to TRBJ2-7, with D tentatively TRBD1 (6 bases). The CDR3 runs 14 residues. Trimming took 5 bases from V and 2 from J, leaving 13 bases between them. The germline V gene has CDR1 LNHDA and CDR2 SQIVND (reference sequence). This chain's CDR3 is CASSLGDTTYEQYF. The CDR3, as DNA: TGTGCCAGTAGTTTAGGGGACACTACCTACGAGCAGTACTTC. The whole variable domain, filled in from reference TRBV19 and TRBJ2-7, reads DGGITQSPKYLFRKEGQNVTLSCEQNLNHDAMYWYRQDPGQGLRLIYYSQIVNDFQKGDIAEGYSVSREKKESFPLTVTSAQKNPTAFYLCASSLGDTTYEQYFGPGTRLTVT.

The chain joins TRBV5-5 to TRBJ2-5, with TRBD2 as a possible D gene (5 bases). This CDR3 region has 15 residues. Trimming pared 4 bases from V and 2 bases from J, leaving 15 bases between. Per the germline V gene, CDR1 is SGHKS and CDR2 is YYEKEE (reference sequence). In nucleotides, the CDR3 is TGTGCCAGCAGCCCCCGAAACGGGGTTCAAGAGACCCAGTACTTC. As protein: CASSPRNGVQETQYF.

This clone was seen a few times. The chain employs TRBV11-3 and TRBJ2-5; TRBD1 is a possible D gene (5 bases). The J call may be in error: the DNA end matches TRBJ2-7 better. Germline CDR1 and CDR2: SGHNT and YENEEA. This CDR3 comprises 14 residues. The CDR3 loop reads CASSSKTGFYEQYF. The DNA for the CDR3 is TGTGCCAGCAGCTCTAAAACAGGATTCTACGAGCAGTACTTC.

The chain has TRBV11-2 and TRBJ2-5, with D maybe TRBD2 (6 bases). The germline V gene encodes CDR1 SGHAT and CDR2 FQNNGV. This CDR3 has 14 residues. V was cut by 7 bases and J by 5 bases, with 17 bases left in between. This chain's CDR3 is CASTLSGFGETQYF. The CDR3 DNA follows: TGTGCCAGCACCCTGAGCGGGTTTGGGGAGACCCAGTACTTC.

As DNA, the CDR3 is TGTGCCAGCAGCGCCCCGACAGGGACTAGGAAAAATGAAAAACTGTTTTTT. Protein: CASSAPTGTRKNEKLFF. The chain couples TRBV5-8 to TRBJ1-4; TRBD1 matches 7 bases. This CDR3 is built from 17 residues. Germline lookup yields CDR1 SGHTS and CDR2 YDEGEE. V was pared by 4 bases and J by 5 bases, with 14 bases of the junction left unmatched.

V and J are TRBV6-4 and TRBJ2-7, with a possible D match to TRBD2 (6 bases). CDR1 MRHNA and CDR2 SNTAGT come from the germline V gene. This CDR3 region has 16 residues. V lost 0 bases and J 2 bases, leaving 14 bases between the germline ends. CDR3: CASSDSMTSLTYEQYF. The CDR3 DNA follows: TGTGCCAGCAGTGACTCGATGACTAGTTTAACCTACGAGCAGTACTTC.

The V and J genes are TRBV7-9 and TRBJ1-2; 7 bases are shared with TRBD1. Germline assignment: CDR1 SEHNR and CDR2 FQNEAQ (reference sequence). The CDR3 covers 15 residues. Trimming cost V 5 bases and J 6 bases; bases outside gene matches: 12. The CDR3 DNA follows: TGTGCCAGCAGCCCACTCTCACAGGGGTCGAATGGCTACACCTTC. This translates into CASSPLSQGSNGYTF.

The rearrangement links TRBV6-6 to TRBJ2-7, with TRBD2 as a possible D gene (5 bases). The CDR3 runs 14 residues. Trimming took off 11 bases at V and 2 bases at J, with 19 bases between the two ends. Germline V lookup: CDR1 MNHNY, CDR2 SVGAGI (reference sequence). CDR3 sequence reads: CAARREGGAYEQYF. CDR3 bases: TGTGCCGCACGACGAGAGGGCGGCGCCTACGAGCAGTACTTC.

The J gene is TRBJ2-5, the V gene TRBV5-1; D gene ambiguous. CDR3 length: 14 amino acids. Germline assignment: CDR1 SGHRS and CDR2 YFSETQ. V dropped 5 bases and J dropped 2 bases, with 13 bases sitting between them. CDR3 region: CASRYLGAQETQYF. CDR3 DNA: TGCGCCAGCAGATATCTAGGAGCGCAAGAGACCCAGTACTTC.

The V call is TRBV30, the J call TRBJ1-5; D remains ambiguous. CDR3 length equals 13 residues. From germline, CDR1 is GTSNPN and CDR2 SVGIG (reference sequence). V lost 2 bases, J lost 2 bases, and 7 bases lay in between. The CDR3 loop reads CAWSSQGNQPQHF. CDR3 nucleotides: TGTGCCTGGAGTAGCCAGGGCAATCAGCCCCAGCATTTT.

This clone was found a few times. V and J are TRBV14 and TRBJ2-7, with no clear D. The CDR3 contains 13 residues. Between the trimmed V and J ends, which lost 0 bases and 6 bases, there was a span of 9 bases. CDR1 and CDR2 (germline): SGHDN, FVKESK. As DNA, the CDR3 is TGTGCCAGCAGCCAAGATCGCGAGTTCGAGCAGTACTTC. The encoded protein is CASSQDREFEQYF.

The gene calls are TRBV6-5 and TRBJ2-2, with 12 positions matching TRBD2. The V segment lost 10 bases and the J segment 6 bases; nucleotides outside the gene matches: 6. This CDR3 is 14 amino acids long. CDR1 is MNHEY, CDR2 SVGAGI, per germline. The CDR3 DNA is TGTGCCACCGTAGCTAGCGGGAGGGCCGGGGAGCTGTTTTTT. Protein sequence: CATVASGRAGELFF.

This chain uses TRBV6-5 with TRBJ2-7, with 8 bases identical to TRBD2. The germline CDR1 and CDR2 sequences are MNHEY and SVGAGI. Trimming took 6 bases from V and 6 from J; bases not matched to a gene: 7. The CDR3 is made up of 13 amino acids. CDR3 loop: CASSQGTSSEQYF. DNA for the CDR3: TGTGCCAGCAGCCAGGGGACTAGTTCCGAGCAGTACTTC.

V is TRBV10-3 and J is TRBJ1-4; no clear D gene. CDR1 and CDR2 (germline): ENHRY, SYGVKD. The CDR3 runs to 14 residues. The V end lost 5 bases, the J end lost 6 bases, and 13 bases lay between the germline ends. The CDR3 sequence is CAISKGGSDEKLFF. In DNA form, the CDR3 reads TGTGCCATCAGTAAAGGAGGGTCGGATGAAAAACTGTTTTTT.

This CDR3 reads CASSLAGHLYEQYF. The CDR3 DNA reads TGTGCCAGCAGCTTAGCGGGACACCTCTACGAGCAGTACTTC. This chain connects TRBV7-6 to TRBJ2-7, with D possibly matching TRBD1 (6 bases). Germline loops: CDR1 SGHVS, CDR2 FNYEAQ. The CDR3 covers 14 residues. Between the trimmed V and J ends, which lost 0 bases and 3 bases, there was a span of 9 bases.

The CDR3 region has the DNA TGTGCCAGCCTTAGCGGGGGGGCGACTGGGGAGCTGTTTTTT. Amino acids: CASLSGGATGELFF. The chain recombines TRBV28 with TRBJ2-2, with 11 positions matching TRBD2. The V and J ends lost 8 bases and 8 bases, in that order; junction bases with no gene match: 7. CDR1 and CDR2 (germline): MDHEN, SYDVKM. The length of the CDR3 is 14 residues.

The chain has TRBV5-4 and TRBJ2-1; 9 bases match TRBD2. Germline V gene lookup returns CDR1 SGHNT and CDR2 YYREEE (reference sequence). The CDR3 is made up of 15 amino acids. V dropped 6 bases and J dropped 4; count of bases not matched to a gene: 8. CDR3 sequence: CASTHSGGQYNEQFF. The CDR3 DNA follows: TGTGCCAGCACCCATAGCGGGGGACAATACAATGAGCAGTTCTTC.

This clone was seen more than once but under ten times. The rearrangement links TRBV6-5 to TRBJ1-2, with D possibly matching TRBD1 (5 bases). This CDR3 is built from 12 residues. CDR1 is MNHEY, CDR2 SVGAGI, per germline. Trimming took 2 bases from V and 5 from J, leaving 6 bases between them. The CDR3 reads CASSYDRYGYTF. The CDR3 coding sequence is TGTGCCAGCAGTTACGACAGATATGGCTACACCTTC.

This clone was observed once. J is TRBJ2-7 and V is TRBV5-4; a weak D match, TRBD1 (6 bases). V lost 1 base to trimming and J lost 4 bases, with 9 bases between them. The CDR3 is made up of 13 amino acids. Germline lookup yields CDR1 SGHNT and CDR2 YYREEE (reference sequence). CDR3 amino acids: CASSLRQGYEQYF. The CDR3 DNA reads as TGTGCCAGCAGCTTGCGGCAGGGGTACGAGCAGTACTTC.

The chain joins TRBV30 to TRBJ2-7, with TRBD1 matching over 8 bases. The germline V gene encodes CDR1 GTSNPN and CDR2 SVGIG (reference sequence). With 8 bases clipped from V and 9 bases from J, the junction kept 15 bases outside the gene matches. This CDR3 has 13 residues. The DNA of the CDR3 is TGTGCCGGGAAAATCTCAGGGGGCACGCGGCAGTACTTC. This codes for CAGKISGGTRQYF.

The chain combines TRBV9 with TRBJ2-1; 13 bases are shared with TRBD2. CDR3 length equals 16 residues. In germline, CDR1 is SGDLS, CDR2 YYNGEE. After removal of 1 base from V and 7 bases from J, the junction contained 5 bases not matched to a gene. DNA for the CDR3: TGTGCCAGCAGCGTAAGCCGGACTAGCGGGAGAAATGAGCAGTTCTTC. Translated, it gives CASSVSRTSGRNEQFF.

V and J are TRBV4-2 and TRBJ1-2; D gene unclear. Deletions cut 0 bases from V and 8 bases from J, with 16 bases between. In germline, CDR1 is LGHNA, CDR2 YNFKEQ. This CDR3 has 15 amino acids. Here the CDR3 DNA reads TGTGCCAGCAGCCAAGAGGGAGCAAGGGTTGACGGCTACACCTTC. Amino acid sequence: CASSQEGARVDGYTF.